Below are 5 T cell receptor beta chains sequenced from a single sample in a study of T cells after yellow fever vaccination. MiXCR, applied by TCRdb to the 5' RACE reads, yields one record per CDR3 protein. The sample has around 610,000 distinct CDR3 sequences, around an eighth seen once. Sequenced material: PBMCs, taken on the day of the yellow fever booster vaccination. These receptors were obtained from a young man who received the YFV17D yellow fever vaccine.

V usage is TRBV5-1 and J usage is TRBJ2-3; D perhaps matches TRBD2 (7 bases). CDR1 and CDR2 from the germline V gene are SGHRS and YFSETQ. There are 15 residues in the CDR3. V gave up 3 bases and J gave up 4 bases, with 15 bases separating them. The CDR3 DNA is TGCGCCAGCAGCTGGGAGGGGGAGTGGGCAGATACGCAGTATTTT. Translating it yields CASSWEGEWADTQYF.

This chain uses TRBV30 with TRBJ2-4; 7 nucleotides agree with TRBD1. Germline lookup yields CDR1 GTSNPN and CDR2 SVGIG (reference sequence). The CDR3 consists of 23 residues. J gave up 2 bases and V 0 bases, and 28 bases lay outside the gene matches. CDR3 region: CAWSVVPRPGQARRLSSKNIQYF. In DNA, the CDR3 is TGTGCCTGGAGTGTAGTACCGCGCCCTGGACAGGCCAGGAGGCTTTCTTCCAAAAACATTCAGTACTTC.

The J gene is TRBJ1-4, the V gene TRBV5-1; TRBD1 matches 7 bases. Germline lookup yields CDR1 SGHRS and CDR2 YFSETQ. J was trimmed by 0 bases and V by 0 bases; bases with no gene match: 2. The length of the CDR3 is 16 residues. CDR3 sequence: CASSLGDRTTNEKLFF. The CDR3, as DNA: TGCGCCAGCAGCTTGGGGGACAGAACAACTAATGAAAAACTGTTTTTT.

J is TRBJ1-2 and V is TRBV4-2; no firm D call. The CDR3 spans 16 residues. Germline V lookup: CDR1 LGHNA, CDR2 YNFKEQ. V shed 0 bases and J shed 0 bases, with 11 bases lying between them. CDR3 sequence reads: CASSQDLGKTNYGYTF. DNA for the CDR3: TGTGCCAGCAGCCAAGATTTGGGCAAAACTAACTATGGCTACACCTTC.

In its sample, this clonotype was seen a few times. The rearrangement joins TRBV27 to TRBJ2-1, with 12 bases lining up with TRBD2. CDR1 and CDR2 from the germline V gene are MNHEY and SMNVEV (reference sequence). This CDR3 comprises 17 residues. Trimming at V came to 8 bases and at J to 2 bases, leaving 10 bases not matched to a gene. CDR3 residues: CASLKLAGGSTYNEQFF. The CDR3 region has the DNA TGTGCCAGCCTCAAACTAGCGGGAGGTAGTACCTACAATGAGCAGTTCTTC.